Listed below are T cell receptor beta chains from one sample, sequenced in a study of T cells in localized non-small cell lung cancer. The table came from immunoSEQ multiplex PCR; TCRdb's copy has only in-frame clones and leaves some out. The sample has roughly 24,000 clones, roughly 80% seen once. Sequenced here: peripheral blood, sampled before any cancer treatment. These receptors all come from a man between 40 and 75 years old with stage III squamous cell lung carcinoma. CDR3s include the opening cysteine and the closing phenylalanine or tryptophan.

j_gene | v_gene | CDR3aa
TRBJ2-3 | TRBV29-1 | CSVEDPWQQSSTDTQYF
TRBJ2-4 | TRBV5-4 | CASSWERASRDIQYF
TRBJ1-2 | TRBV29-1 | CSVGGGPYGYTF
TRBJ2-2 | TRBV5-4 | CASSLRGLNTGELFF
TRBJ1-2 | TRBV6-5 | CASSQGIKGDGYTF
TRBJ1-4 | TRBV30 | CAWSPTGGLRKLFF
TRBJ2-5 | TRBV6-5 | CASSIGTRGRETQYF
TRBJ2-7 | TRBV25-1 | CASSARPGHYYEQYF
TRBJ2-5 | TRBV5-5 | CASSFFSGDETQYF
TRBJ2-7 | TRBV29-1 | CSGRDSTSSYEQYF
TRBJ2-7 | TRBV27 | CARDRVGQYF
TRBJ1-4 | TRBV5-4 | CASSRGTGPDEKLFF
TRBJ2-2 | TRBV11-2 | CASSDIGELFF
TRBJ2-2 | TRBV7-2 | CASSLRLAGAGELFF
TRBJ2-1 | TRBV5-6 | CASRKPGLRNEQFF
TRBJ2-7 | TRBV6-1 | CASILGTNSYEQYF
TRBJ2-1 | TRBV4-1 | CASSQGLVPYNEQFF
TRBJ2-3 | TRBV7-3 | CASSVYLSDTQYF
TRBJ2-3 | TRBV19 | CASTSTPGGFRTDTQYF
TRBJ2-7 | TRBV5-4 | CASSLEELYDEQYF
TRBJ1-5 | TRBV28 | CASSLSGQGLGQPQHF
TRBJ2-6 | TRBV7-8 | CASSLVPPSSGANVLTF
TRBJ1-2 | TRBV19 | CASSITGVGANYGYTF
TRBJ1-2 | TRBV9 | CASSVGGATNYGYTF
TRBJ1-2 | TRBV29-1 | CSVAARANYGYTF
TRBJ1-3 | TRBV7-8 | CASSLDGSSGNTIYF
TRBJ1-2 | TRBV5-1 | CASSLGQSYGYTF
TRBJ2-1 | TRBV9 | CASSPIMGGPGNEQFF
TRBJ2-1 | TRBV30 | CASPIIEQFF
TRBJ2-4 | TRBV4-1 | CASSQDVGSAKNIQYF
TRBJ2-1 | TRBV7-9 | CASSPPRGQGPNEQFF
TRBJ2-1 | TRBV5-1 | CASSLVTSGYNEQFF
TRBJ2-2 | TRBV6-9 | CASSYQGRNTGELFF
TRBJ2-1 | TRBV7-6 | CASSQGGGNYNEQFF
TRBJ1-6 | TRBV5-1 | CASSFGSDRAGGSLHF
TRBJ1-2 | TRBV25-1 | CASSSSYGYTF
TRBJ1-1 | TRBV2 | CASSEAGWGGVRAFF
TRBJ2-2 | TRBV2 | CASSDYSYGELFF
TRBJ1-6 | TRBV5-6 | CASSPRGGRYNSPLHF
TRBJ2-5 | TRBV5-6 | CASSFNGLDETQYF
TRBJ2-1 | TRBV9 | CASSENPLAGGWNEQFF
TRBJ2-1 | TRBV6-6 | CASSRIGTGANEQFF
TRBJ1-5 | TRBV11-2 | CASSLEAGQNQPQHF
TRBJ2-7 | TRBV11-2 | CASSPWTSGSEQYF
TRBJ1-1 | TRBV27 | CASSPIWQGRNTEAFF
TRBJ1-2 | TRBV15 | CATSRDLRELRGYTF
TRBJ2-1 | TRBV5-1 | CASSRGNSYNEQFF
TRBJ2-5 | TRBV5-4 | CASSPPLAGGETQYF
TRBJ1-1 | TRBV29-1 | CSVERTGGTEAFF
TRBJ1-2 | TRBV27 | CASSFLQGSNGYTF
TRBJ2-1 | TRBV14 | CASSQDPGTKTSRYNEQFF
TRBJ1-1 | TRBV10-2 | CASSETHRVSAFF
TRBJ1-1 | TRBV27 | CASSMKTGITEAFF
TRBJ1-1 | TRBV2 | CASSSRVTGTEAFF